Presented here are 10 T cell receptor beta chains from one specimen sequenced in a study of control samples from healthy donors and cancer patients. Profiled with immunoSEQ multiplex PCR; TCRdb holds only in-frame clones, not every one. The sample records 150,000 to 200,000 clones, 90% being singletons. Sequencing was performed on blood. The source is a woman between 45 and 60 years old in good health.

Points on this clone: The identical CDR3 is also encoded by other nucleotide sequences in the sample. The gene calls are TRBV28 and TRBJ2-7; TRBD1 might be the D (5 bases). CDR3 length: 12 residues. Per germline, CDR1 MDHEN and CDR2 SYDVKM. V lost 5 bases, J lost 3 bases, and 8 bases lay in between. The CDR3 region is CASSLRGYEQYF. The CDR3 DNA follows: TGTGCCAGCAGTCTTAGGGGCTACGAGCAGTACTTC.

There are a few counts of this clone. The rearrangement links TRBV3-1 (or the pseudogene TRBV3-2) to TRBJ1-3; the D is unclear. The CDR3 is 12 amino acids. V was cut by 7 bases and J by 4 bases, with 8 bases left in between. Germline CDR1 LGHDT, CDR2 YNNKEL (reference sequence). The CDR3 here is CASTQAGNTIYF. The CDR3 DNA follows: TGTGCCAGCACCCAGGCCGGAAACACCATATATTTT.

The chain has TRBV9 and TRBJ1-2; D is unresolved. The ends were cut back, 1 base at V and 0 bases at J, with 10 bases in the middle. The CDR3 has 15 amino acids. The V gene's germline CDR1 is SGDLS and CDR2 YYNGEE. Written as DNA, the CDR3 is TGTGCCAGCAGCGTACAGGACGGCACTAACTATGGCTACACCTTC. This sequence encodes CASSVQDGTNYGYTF.

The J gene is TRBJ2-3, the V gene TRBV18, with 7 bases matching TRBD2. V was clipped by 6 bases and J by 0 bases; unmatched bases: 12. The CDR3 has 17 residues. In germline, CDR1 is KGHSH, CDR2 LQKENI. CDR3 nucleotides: TGTGCCAGCTCGTCGCAACAACTAGCGTATAGCACAGATACGCAGTATTTT. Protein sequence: CASSSQQLAYSTDTQYF. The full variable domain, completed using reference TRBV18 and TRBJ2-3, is NAGVMQNPRHLVRRRGQEARLRCSPMKGHSHVYWYRQLPEEGLKFMVYLQKENIIDESGMPKERFSAEFPKEGPSILRIQQVVRGDSAAYFCASSSQQLAYSTDTQYFGPGTRLTVL.

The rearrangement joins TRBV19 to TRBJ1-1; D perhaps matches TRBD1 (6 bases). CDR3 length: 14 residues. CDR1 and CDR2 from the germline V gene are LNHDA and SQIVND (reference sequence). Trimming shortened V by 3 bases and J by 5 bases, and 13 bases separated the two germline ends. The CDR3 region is CASSISTGRTEAFF. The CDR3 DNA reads TGTGCCAGTAGTATCTCCACAGGGAGGACTGAAGCTTTCTTT.

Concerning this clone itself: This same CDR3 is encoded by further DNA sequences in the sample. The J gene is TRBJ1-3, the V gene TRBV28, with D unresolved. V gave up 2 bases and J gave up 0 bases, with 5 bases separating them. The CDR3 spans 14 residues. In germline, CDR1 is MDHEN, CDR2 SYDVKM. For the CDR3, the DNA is TGTGCCAGCAGTTTAGGGATCTCTGGAAACACCATATATTTT. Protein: CASSLGISGNTIYF.

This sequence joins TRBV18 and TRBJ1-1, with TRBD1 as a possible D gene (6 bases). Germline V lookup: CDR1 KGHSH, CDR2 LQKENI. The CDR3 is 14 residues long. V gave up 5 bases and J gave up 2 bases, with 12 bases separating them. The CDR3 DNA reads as TGTGCCAGCTCATTTAGACAGGACAACACTGAAGCTTTCTTT. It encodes CASSFRQDNTEAFF.

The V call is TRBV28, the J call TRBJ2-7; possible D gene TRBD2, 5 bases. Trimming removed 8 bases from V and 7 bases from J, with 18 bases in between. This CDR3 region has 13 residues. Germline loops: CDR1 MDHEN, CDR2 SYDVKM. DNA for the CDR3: TGTGCCAGCGATAGTTTGCGGCCGGGGGAGCAGTACTTC. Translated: CASDSLRPGEQYF.

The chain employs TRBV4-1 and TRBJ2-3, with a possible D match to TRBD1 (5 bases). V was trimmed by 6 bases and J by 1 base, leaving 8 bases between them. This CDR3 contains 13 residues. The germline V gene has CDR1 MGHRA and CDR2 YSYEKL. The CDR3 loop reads CASRGPGTDTQYF. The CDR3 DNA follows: TGCGCCAGCAGGGGGCCCGGCACAGATACGCAGTATTTT.

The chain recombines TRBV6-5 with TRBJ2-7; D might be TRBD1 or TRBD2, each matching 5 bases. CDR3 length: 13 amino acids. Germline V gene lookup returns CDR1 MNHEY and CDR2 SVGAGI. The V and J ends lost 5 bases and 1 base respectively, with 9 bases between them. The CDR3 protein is CASSREGSYEQYF. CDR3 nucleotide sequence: TGTGCCAGCAGTAGAGAGGGGTCCTACGAGCAGTACTTC.